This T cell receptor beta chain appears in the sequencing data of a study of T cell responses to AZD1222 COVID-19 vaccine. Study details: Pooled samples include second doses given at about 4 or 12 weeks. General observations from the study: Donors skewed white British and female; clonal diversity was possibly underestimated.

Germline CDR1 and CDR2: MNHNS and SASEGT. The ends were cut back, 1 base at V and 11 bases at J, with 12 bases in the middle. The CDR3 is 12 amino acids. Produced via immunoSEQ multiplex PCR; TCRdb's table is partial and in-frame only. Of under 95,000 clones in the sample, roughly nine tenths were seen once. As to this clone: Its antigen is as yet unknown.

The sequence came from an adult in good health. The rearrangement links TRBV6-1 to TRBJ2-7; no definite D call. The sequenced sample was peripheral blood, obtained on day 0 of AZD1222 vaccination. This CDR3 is CASSEGWGSKYF. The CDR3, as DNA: TGTGCCAGCAGTGAAGGTTGGGGTTCGAAGTACTTC.